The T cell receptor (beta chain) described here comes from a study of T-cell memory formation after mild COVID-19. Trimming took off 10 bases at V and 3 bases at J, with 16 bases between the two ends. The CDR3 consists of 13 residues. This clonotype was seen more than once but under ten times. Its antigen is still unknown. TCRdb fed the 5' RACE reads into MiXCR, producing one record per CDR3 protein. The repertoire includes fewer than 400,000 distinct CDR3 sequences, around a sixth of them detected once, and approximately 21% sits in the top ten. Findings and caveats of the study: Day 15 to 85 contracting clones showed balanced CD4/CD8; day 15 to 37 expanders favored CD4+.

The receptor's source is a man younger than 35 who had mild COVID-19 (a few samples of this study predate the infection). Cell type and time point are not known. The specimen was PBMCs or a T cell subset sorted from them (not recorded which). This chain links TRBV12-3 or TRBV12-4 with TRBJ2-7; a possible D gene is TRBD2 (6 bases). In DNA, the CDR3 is TGTGCCACCTGCGGGCGGGGAAACTACGAGCAGTACGTC. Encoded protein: CATCGRGNYEQYV.